Shown below are 27 T cell receptor beta chains from a single sample sequenced in a study of T cell responses to AZD1222 COVID-19 vaccine. TCRdb keeps only in-frame clones here, not all; method: immunoSEQ multiplex PCR. The sample has around 180,000 clones, approximately 90% seen once. The source was peripheral blood, collected on day 0 of AZD1222 vaccination. These receptor sequences come from an adult in good health.

The rearrangement uses TRBV6-1 and TRBJ1-5; no firm D call. Between the trimmed V and J ends, which lost 2 bases and 0 bases, there was a span of 14 bases. There are 17 residues in the CDR3. Germline-derived CDR1 and CDR2 are MNHNS and SASEGT. The CDR3 DNA reads as TGTGCCAGCAGTGAACATATCTTCCGGGATAGCAATCAGCCCCAGCATTTT. This codes for CASSEHIFRDSNQPQHF.

The V and J genes are TRBV7-8 and TRBJ2-7; 11 nucleotides align to TRBD2. Germline trimming cut 3 bases from V and 0 bases from J; bases unmatched to any gene: 10. The CDR3 consists of 18 residues. Per the germline V gene, CDR1 is SGHVS and CDR2 is FQNEAQ. The CDR3 spells CASSFWGLAVSSSYEQYF. The CDR3 DNA is TGTGCCAGCAGCTTTTGGGGACTAGCGGTGAGCAGCTCCTACGAGCAGTACTTC. Full variable domain (outside the CDR3, taken from reference TRBV7-8 and TRBJ2-7): GAGVSQSPRYKVAKRGQDVALRCDPISGHVSLFWYQQALGQGPEFLTYFQNEAQLDKSGLPSDRFFAERPEGSVSTLKIQRTQQEDSAVYLCASSFWGLAVSSSYEQYFGPGTRLTVT.

This chain connects TRBV6-5 to TRBJ1-5, with D possibly TRBD1 on 5 matching bases. CDR3 length equals 14 residues. In germline, CDR1 is MNHEY, CDR2 SVGAGI. V was trimmed by 8 bases and J by 4 bases, leaving 15 bases between them. CDR3 protein: CASDPGQLNQPQHF. CDR3 sequence (DNA): TGTGCCAGCGACCCAGGGCAGCTTAATCAGCCCCAGCATTTT.

This chain links TRBV18 with TRBJ1-3; 9 bases align to TRBD1. This CDR3 region has 19 residues. CDR1 and CDR2 (germline): KGHSH, LQKENI. V was pared by 3 bases and J by 0 bases, with 12 bases of the junction left unmatched. Written as DNA, the CDR3 is TGTGCCAGCTCACCTAACCCGGGACAGGGACAGAGCTCTGGAAACACCATATATTTT. Residues: CASSPNPGQGQSSGNTIYF.

The rearrangement uses TRBV5-1 and TRBJ1-2; D gene unclear. The germline V and J ends were trimmed by 0 bases and 0 bases, with 9 bases remaining between them. This CDR3 spans 15 amino acids. The germline CDR1 and CDR2 sequences are SGHRS and YFSETQ. CDR3 amino acids: CASSLESHTNYGYTF. The CDR3 DNA reads TGCGCCAGCAGCTTGGAGAGTCACACTAACTATGGCTACACCTTC.

J is TRBJ2-1 and V is TRBV7-2, with D tentatively TRBD1 (6 bases). The CDR3 is 14 residues long. The germline V and J ends were trimmed by 4 bases and 6 bases, with 13 bases remaining between them. Germline CDR1 reads SGHTA; CDR2 reads FQGNSA. CDR3 protein: CASSSGQPTNEQFF. In DNA form, the CDR3 reads TGTGCCAGCAGCTCAGGACAGCCCACCAATGAGCAGTTCTTC.

Written as DNA, the CDR3 is TGCGCCAGCAGCTTGGCCCCCGGAGCGGGCGCTAACTATGGCTACACCTTC. This encodes CASSLAPGAGANYGYTF. The gene calls are TRBV5-1 and TRBJ1-2; no clear D gene. The CDR3 has 17 residues. The V end lost 0 bases, the J end lost 0 bases, and 15 bases lay between the germline ends. CDR1 and CDR2 (germline): SGHRS, YFSETQ.

The chain is built from TRBV6-5 and TRBJ1-5; 10 bases line up with TRBD1. This CDR3 comprises 15 residues. Looked up from germline, CDR1 is MNHEY and CDR2 is SVGAGI. The V and J ends lost 6 bases and 1 base, in that order; junction bases with no gene match: 3. CDR3 bases: TGTGCCAGCAGGCGGGACAGGGGAAGCAATCAGCCCCAGCATTTT. It yields the protein CASRRDRGSNQPQHF.

This chain links TRBV5-4 with TRBJ2-7, with D maybe TRBD2 (6 bases). V lost 4 bases to trimming and J lost 2 bases, with 13 bases between them. Germline lookup yields CDR1 SGHNT and CDR2 YYREEE (reference sequence). The CDR3 runs 14 residues. CDR3 DNA: TGTGCCAGCAGCCTCGGGAGTCCCCCCTACGAGCAGTACTTC. It yields the protein CASSLGSPPYEQYF.

The chain has TRBV19 and TRBJ1-1; D is uncertain. Trimming cost V 6 bases and J 3 bases, with 5 bases left between them. The CDR3 is made up of 11 amino acids. The V gene's germline CDR1 is LNHDA and CDR2 SQIVND (reference sequence). The CDR3 DNA reads TGTGCCAGTAGCTTTTACACTGAAGCTTTCTTT. Amino acids: CASSFYTEAFF.

The chain is built from TRBV7-9 and TRBJ2-1; 11 bases are shared with TRBD2. The CDR3 consists of 16 residues. Germline loops: CDR1 SEHNR, CDR2 FQNEAQ (reference sequence). V was clipped by 4 bases and J by 1 base; unmatched bases: 3. CDR3 protein: CASSSLAGVSYNEQFF. The CDR3 DNA is TGTGCCAGCAGCTCACTAGCGGGAGTTTCCTACAATGAGCAGTTCTTC.

The genes are TRBV2 and TRBJ2-1; D might be TRBD1 (5 bases). CDR1 and CDR2 from the germline V gene are SNHLY and FYNNEI. V was shortened by 6 bases and J by 1 base, with 13 bases between the two germline ends. The CDR3 is made up of 15 amino acids. For the CDR3, the DNA is TGTGCCAGCAGCACGTGGGGCGGTTCCTACAATGAGCAGTTCTTC. It specifies CASSTWGGSYNEQFF.

The genes are TRBV27 and TRBJ1-1; no definite D call. The CDR3 is 13 amino acids. V was clipped by 3 bases and J by 3 bases, with 8 bases between them. Germline CDR1 and CDR2: MNHEY and SMNVEV (reference sequence). CDR3 protein: CASSLEVYTEAFF. CDR3 DNA sequence: TGTGCCAGCAGTTTGGAAGTTTACACTGAAGCTTTCTTT.

The chain's CDR3 is CASSSSYLNTEAFF. The CDR3, as DNA: TGTGCCAGCTCAAGCAGCTACTTGAACACTGAAGCTTTCTTT. The genes are TRBV18 and TRBJ1-1; D is unclear. Germline assignment: CDR1 KGHSH and CDR2 LQKENI. The CDR3 extends over 14 amino acids. V gave up 5 bases and J gave up 0 bases, with 10 bases separating them.

The sample holds one count of this clone. The chain links TRBV3-1 (or the pseudogene TRBV3-2) to TRBJ1-3, with TRBD1 matching 11 bases. The CDR3 consists of 17 residues. The V segment lost 5 bases and the J segment 7 bases; nucleotides outside the gene matches: 13. The germline V gene encodes CDR1 LGHDT and CDR2 YNNKEL (reference sequence). The CDR3 DNA reads TGTGCCAGCAGCTTAAATTTGGGGACAGGGGGGAAGAACACCATATATTTT. Translating gives CASSLNLGTGGKNTIYF.

The chain links TRBV30 to TRBJ2-1; 12 bases align to TRBD2. This CDR3 is 16 amino acids long. Germline trimming cut 0 bases from V and 0 bases from J; bases unmatched to any gene: 0. CDR1 is GTSNPN and CDR2 is SVGIG in the germline V gene (reference sequence). CDR3 nucleotide sequence: TGTGCCTGGAGTGTACTAGCGGGAGGCTCCTACAATGAGCAGTTCTTC. This encodes CAWSVLAGGSYNEQFF.

CDR3 loop: CAWSVVAEAFF. The CDR3 bases are TGTGCCTGGAGTGTTGTGGCTGAAGCTTTCTTT. The chain combines TRBV30 with TRBJ1-1; no clear D gene. The CDR3 length is 11 residues. Germline lookup yields CDR1 GTSNPN and CDR2 SVGIG (reference sequence). V shed 0 bases and J shed 6 bases, with 5 bases lying between them.

This chain connects TRBV6-6 to TRBJ1-2; D gene unclear. CDR1 and CDR2 (germline): MNHNY, SVGAGI (reference sequence). The CDR3 has 12 amino acids. Trimming removed 5 bases from V and 5 bases from J, with 9 bases in between. This CDR3 reads CASSAGPYGYTF. Written as DNA, the CDR3 is TGTGCCAGCAGTGCCGGACCTTATGGCTACACCTTC.

The chain uses TRBV5-1 and TRBJ2-2; D ambiguous. Trimming took 5 bases from V and 4 from J, leaving 9 bases between them. Looked up from germline, CDR1 is SGHRS and CDR2 is YFSETQ. The CDR3 loop spans 13 amino acids. CDR3 DNA: TGCGCCAGCAGGTCACTAATCACCGGGGAGCTGTTTTTT. Its translation: CASRSLITGELFF.

The rearrangement links TRBV7-2 to TRBJ1-5; TRBD1 matches 9 bases. The junction had 9 bases not matched to a gene; V was cut back by 4 bases and J by 5 bases. Germline V gene lookup returns CDR1 SGHTA and CDR2 FQGNSA. The CDR3 contains 16 residues. The CDR3 DNA follows: TGTGCCAGCAGCTCCTACAGGGGGCGCGGGGATCAGCCCCAGCATTTT. Protein sequence: CASSSYRGRGDQPQHF. The full variable domain, completed using reference TRBV7-2 and TRBJ1-5, is GAGVSQSPSNKVTEKGKDVELRCDPISGHTALYWYRQSLGQGLEFLIYFQGNSAPDKSGLPSDRFSAERTGGSVSTLTIQRTQQEDSAVYLCASSSYRGRGDQPQHFGDGTRLSIL.

J is TRBJ1-4 and V is TRBV15, with 7 bases identical to TRBD1. The germline gives CDR1 LNHNV, CDR2 YYDKDF (reference sequence). The J segment lost 8 bases and the V segment lost 0 bases, leaving 6 bases of the junction unmatched. The CDR3 contains 15 residues. The CDR3 spells CATSRDTGANEKLFF. Written as DNA, the CDR3 is TGTGCCACCAGCAGAGATACAGGGGCGAACGAAAAACTGTTTTTT.

J is TRBJ1-1 and V is TRBV18; D gene uncertain. V lost 2 bases and J 4 bases, leaving 14 bases between the germline ends. This CDR3 comprises 15 residues. Germline V gene sequence: CDR1 KGHSH, CDR2 LQKENI. The CDR3 here is CASSPGVGRVTEAFF. CDR3 bases: TGTGCCAGCTCACCAGGAGTGGGCCGGGTCACTGAAGCTTTCTTT.

CDR3 loop: CASSTITGTGPYGYTF. The CDR3 DNA reads as TGTGCCAGCAGCACAATCACCGGGACAGGCCCCTATGGCTACACCTTC. The chain links TRBV7-8 to TRBJ1-2; 8 nucleotides line up with TRBD1. The CDR3 runs to 16 residues. Per the germline V gene, CDR1 is SGHVS and CDR2 is FQNEAQ. V gave up 5 bases and J gave up 4 bases; unmatched junction bases: 12.

This rearrangement joins TRBV19 to TRBJ1-5; D is unclear. CDR3 size: 12 residues. CDR1 and CDR2 (germline): LNHDA, SQIVND (reference sequence). V was cut by 6 bases and J by 9 bases, with 12 bases left in between. In nucleotides, the CDR3 is TGTGCCAGTAGCTTTACTGGGTGGCCCCAGCATTTT. This codes for CASSFTGWPQHF.

The chain is built from TRBV27 and TRBJ2-7, with TRBD1 matching 10 bases. This CDR3 is built from 14 residues. The ends lost 8 bases at V and 6 bases at J; junction bases unmatched: 10. From germline, CDR1 is MNHEY and CDR2 SMNVEV (reference sequence). CDR3 sequence reads: CASRQGQGRFEQYF. The DNA for the CDR3 is TGTGCCAGCCGACAGGGACAGGGGAGGTTCGAGCAGTACTTC.

The rearrangement links TRBV9 to TRBJ2-3; no reliable D call. Looked up from germline, CDR1 is SGDLS and CDR2 is YYNGEE. V lost 2 bases and J lost 2, with 12 bases in between. The CDR3 totals 15 residues. As DNA, the CDR3 is TGTGCCAGCAGCGTTGGCGGCCTCCTCACAGATACGCAGTATTTT. The encoded protein is CASSVGGLLTDTQYF.

The chain combines TRBV5-1 with TRBJ2-7; TRBD1 is a possible D gene (6 bases). The CDR3 runs 16 residues. The V and J ends lost 5 bases and 2 bases respectively, with 20 bases between them. In germline, CDR1 is SGHRS, CDR2 YFSETQ. CDR3 nucleotide sequence: TGCGCCAGCAGTGGGGTAGGCGGACAGAGTCCCTACGAGCAGTACTTC. Amino acid sequence: CASSGVGGQSPYEQYF.